This TCR beta chain was captured in a study of cytomegalovirus exposure and HLA in healthy donors. In the PCR, 60 Vbeta and 13 Jbeta primers were used. The data were produced by immunoSEQ multiplex PCR, yet TCRdb's version contains in-frame clones alone and is incomplete. The data hold over 150,000 clones, with over 65% observed a single time. This CDR3 is built from 17 residues. Germline V gives CDR1 GTSNPN, CDR2 SVGIG (reference sequence). In the case of this clone: The junction does not match germline at one end; this may be a read error.

The chain has TRBV30 and TRBJ2-7; D is perhaps TRBD1 (6 bases). The assigned J gene may be wrong: the sequence end matches TRBJ2-1 better. The receptor was derived from a woman between 25 and 40 years old in good health and CMV-seropositive. Material for sequencing was PBMCs. The CDR3 sequence is CVWSRGSGTKSYNEQFF. The CDR3 DNA sequence: TGTGTCTGGTCAAGGGGGTCGGGAACGAAGTCCTACAATGAGCAGTTCTTC.